The rows below give T cell receptor beta chains drawn from one sample of a study of shared clonotypes between healthy human individuals. Here immunoSEQ multiplex PCR was the method, and the copy in TCRdb shows in-frame clones only, minus some. The sample contains some 470,000 clones, 76% of which appear only once. The material sequenced was PBMCs. The source is a woman aged 40 to 50 in good health. Some clones in this sample may be carry-over from other donors' samples. The CDR3 runs from the conserved cysteine through the conserved F or W. The D gene is left open where the match is weak. Clone size is stated in some rows and not others, as once, few, many or a class when expanded.

v_gene: TRBV6-1
d_gene: -
j_gene: TRBJ2-7
len: 14
abundance: once
CDR3aa: CAIQRSGRRYEQYF
CDR3nt: TGTGCCATACAAAGGAGCGGCAGAAGATACGAGCAGTACTTC

v_gene: TRBV9
d_gene: -
j_gene: TRBJ2-3
len: 16
abundance: few
CDR3aa: CASSVEGRRGEDTQYF
CDR3nt: TGTGCCAGCAGCGTAGAGGGTCGGAGGGGGGAAGATACGCAGTATTTT

v_gene: TRBV29-1
d_gene: TRBD1
j_gene: TRBJ1-2
len: 13
abundance: -
CDR3aa: CSVGTGSDYGYTF
CDR3nt: TGCAGCGTGGGGACAGGGTCGGACTATGGCTACACCTTC

v_gene: TRBV7-2
d_gene: TRBD2
j_gene: TRBJ2-7
len: 15
abundance: few
CDR3aa: CASSFSGGAPYEQYF
CDR3nt: TGTGCCAGCAGCTTTAGCGGGGGAGCACCCTACGAGCAGTACTTC

v_gene: TRBV2
d_gene: -
j_gene: TRBJ2-5
len: 12
abundance: -
CDR3aa: CASNTKRETQYF
CDR3nt: TGTGCCAGCAACACAAAGAGGGAGACCCAGTACTTC

v_gene: TRBV6-5
d_gene: -
j_gene: TRBJ2-3
len: 14
abundance: -
CDR3aa: CASSYSGERDTQYF
CDR3nt: TGTGCCAGCAGTTACTCGGGCGAGAGAGATACGCAGTATTTT

v_gene: TRBV11-3
d_gene: -
j_gene: TRBJ2-1
len: 14
abundance: -
CDR3aa: CASSLDPVNNEQFF
CDR3nt: TGTGCCAGCAGCTTAGACCCGGTGAACAATGAGCAGTTCTTC

v_gene: TRBV27
d_gene: -
j_gene: TRBJ2-3
len: 13
abundance: -
CDR3aa: CASRSGNTDTQYF
CDR3nt: TGTGCCAGCAGATCTGGGAACACAGATACGCAGTATTTT

v_gene: TRBV28
d_gene: -
j_gene: TRBJ1-1
len: 11
abundance: once
CDR3aa: CASSPRGEAFF
CDR3nt: TGTGCCAGCAGCCCGAGGGGGGAAGCTTTCTTT

v_gene: TRBV5-1
d_gene: TRBD1
j_gene: TRBJ2-5
len: 15
abundance: -
CDR3aa: CASSSEKGARETQYF
CDR3nt: TGCGCCAGCAGCTCGGAGAAGGGGGCGCGGGAGACCCAGTACTTC

v_gene: TRBV5-1
d_gene: -
j_gene: TRBJ2-5
len: 16
abundance: -
CDR3aa: CASSLGQGEYQETQYF
CDR3nt: TGCGCCAGCAGCCTCGGACAAGGGGAGTACCAAGAGACCCAGTACTTC

v_gene: TRBV30
d_gene: -
j_gene: TRBJ2-7
len: 12
abundance: -
CDR3aa: CAWSERGSEQYF
CDR3nt: TGTGCCTGGAGCGAAAGGGGGAGCGAGCAGTACTTC

v_gene: TRBV11-2
d_gene: -
j_gene: TRBJ2-1
len: 16
abundance: -
CDR3aa: CASSIGSGVSYNEQFF
CDR3nt: TGTGCCAGCAGCATTGGATCTGGGGTCTCCTACAATGAGCAGTTCTTC

v_gene: TRBV7-9
d_gene: TRBD1
j_gene: TRBJ1-4
len: 14
abundance: -
CDR3aa: CASSFGTGVEKLFF
CDR3nt: TGTGCCAGCAGCTTCGGGACAGGCGTGGAAAAACTGTTTTTT

v_gene: TRBV28
d_gene: -
j_gene: TRBJ1-4
len: 18
abundance: -
CDR3aa: CASTPYPSGGATNEKLFF
CDR3nt: TGTGCCAGCACCCCGTACCCGTCCGGGGGGGCGACTAATGAAAAACTGTTTTTT

v_gene: TRBV28
d_gene: TRBD2
j_gene: TRBJ2-1
len: 16
abundance: -
CDR3aa: CASSSPAGGLNNEQFF
CDR3nt: TGTGCCAGCAGTTCTCCAGCGGGAGGGCTGAACAATGAGCAGTTCTTC

v_gene: TRBV7-9
d_gene: -
j_gene: TRBJ2-3
len: 15
abundance: many
CDR3aa: CASSFLDSRGDTQYF
CDR3nt: TGTGCCAGCAGCTTCTTGGACAGCCGGGGGGATACGCAGTATTTT

v_gene: TRBV7-9
d_gene: -
j_gene: TRBJ2-3
len: 13
abundance: few
CDR3aa: CASSSTSGNTQYF
CDR3nt: TGTGCCAGCAGCTCGACCTCCGGGAATACGCAGTATTTT

v_gene: TRBV2
d_gene: -
j_gene: TRBJ2-5
len: 15
abundance: once
CDR3aa: CASRTRAAPQETQYF
CDR3nt: TGTGCCAGCAGAACTCGGGCGGCTCCGCAAGAGACCCAGTACTTC

v_gene: TRBV27
d_gene: -
j_gene: TRBJ2-3
len: 14
abundance: -
CDR3aa: CASSFGGMTDTQYF
CDR3nt: TGTGCCAGCAGTTTCGGCGGGATGACAGATACGCAGTATTTT

v_gene: TRBV5-3
d_gene: TRBD2
j_gene: TRBJ2-7
len: 15
abundance: many
CDR3aa: CARSLAPGTSVPWPF
CDR3nt: TGTGCCAGAAGCTTGGCCCCCGGGACTAGCGTACCCTGGCCCTTC

v_gene: TRBV28
d_gene: TRBD2
j_gene: TRBJ2-5
len: 16
abundance: -
CDR3aa: CASSLGTSGTQETQYF
CDR3nt: TGTGCCAGCAGCCTCGGGACTAGCGGGACCCAAGAGACCCAGTACTTC

v_gene: TRBV20-1
d_gene: -
j_gene: TRBJ2-7
len: 11
abundance: -
CDR3aa: CSASLLVEQYF
CDR3nt: TGCAGTGCTAGTCTGTTAGTTGAGCAGTACTTC

v_gene: TRBV12-5
d_gene: -
j_gene: TRBJ1-3
len: 15
abundance: -
CDR3aa: CASGLVEGLGNTIYF
CDR3nt: TGTGCTAGTGGTTTGGTCGAGGGGTTAGGAAACACCATATATTTT

v_gene: TRBV9
d_gene: -
j_gene: TRBJ2-1
len: 13
abundance: -
CDR3aa: CASSTTSTNEQFF
CDR3nt: TGTGCCAGCAGCACTACTAGTACCAATGAGCAGTTCTTC

v_gene: TRBV7-2
d_gene: -
j_gene: TRBJ2-3
len: 14
abundance: -
CDR3aa: CASSYTGKGDTQYF
CDR3nt: TGTGCCAGCAGCTATACAGGGAAAGGGGATACGCAGTATTTT

v_gene: TRBV19
d_gene: TRBD1
j_gene: TRBJ1-4
len: 15
abundance: few
CDR3aa: CASTITGTANEKLFF
CDR3nt: TGTGCCAGTACGATAACCGGGACAGCTAATGAAAAACTGTTTTTT

v_gene: TRBV5-1
d_gene: -
j_gene: TRBJ2-5
len: 14
abundance: -
CDR3aa: CASSLGQGKETQYF
CDR3nt: TGCGCCAGCAGCTTGGGGCAGGGGAAAGAGACCCAGTACTTC

v_gene: TRBV9
d_gene: -
j_gene: TRBJ2-2
len: 14
abundance: -
CDR3aa: CASSRQVMAGELFF
CDR3nt: TGTGCCAGCAGCCGACAGGTTATGGCCGGGGAGCTGTTTTTT

v_gene: TRBV18
d_gene: TRBD2
j_gene: TRBJ2-5
len: 20
abundance: -
CDR3aa: CASSLWAGGPHPQRQETQYF
CDR3nt: TGTGCCAGCTCACTATGGGCGGGAGGGCCGCACCCCCAAAGACAAGAGACCCAGTACTTC

v_gene: TRBV5-4
d_gene: TRBD1
j_gene: TRBJ2-6
len: 16
abundance: -
CDR3aa: CASSGTGFSGANVLTF
CDR3nt: TGTGCCAGCAGCGGGACAGGGTTCTCTGGGGCCAACGTCCTGACTTTC